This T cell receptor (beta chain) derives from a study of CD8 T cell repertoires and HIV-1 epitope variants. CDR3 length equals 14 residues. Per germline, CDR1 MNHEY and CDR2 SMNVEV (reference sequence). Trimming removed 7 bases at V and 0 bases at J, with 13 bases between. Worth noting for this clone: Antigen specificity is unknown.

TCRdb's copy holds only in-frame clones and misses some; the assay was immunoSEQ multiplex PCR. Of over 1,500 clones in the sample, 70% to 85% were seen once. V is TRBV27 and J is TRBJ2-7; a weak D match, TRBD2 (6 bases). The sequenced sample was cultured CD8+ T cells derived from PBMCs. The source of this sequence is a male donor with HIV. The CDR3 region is CASKRGTSSYEQYF. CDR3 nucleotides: TGTGCCAGCAAACGGGGGACCAGCTCCTACGAGCAGTACTTC.